A selection of T cell receptor beta chains follows, all from one sample in a study of blood T cell repertoires in COVID-19. Method: immunoSEQ multiplex PCR; TCRdb's copy keeps in-frame clones and lacks some. Of about 380,000 clones detected, approximately 87% appear once; the ten largest clones hold 1% to 1.5%. Source material: PBMCs or T cells enriched from blood (not recorded which). These receptors were collected from a man under 40 who had recovered from COVID-19. CDR3s include the opening cysteine and the closing phenylalanine or tryptophan. Each record gives: CDR3 protein, CDR3 DNA, clone size, V gene, J gene, D gene. The D gene is left open where the match is weak. Rows may omit the clone size; those that give it use once, few, many or a size class.

CDR3aa: CASSLPSWPGYTF; CDR3nt: TGTGCCAGCAGCTTACCGTCTTGGCCGGGCTACACCTTC; abundance: -; v_gene: TRBV13; j_gene: TRBJ1-2; d_gene: -
CDR3aa: CASSQATTGGNQPQHF; CDR3nt: TGTGCCAGCAGCCAAGCGACGACAGGGGGCAATCAGCCCCAGCATTTT; abundance: -; v_gene: TRBV4-2; j_gene: TRBJ1-5; d_gene: TRBD1
CDR3aa: CASSSPLGAESITF; CDR3nt: TGTGCCAGCAGCTCGCCTTTGGGAGCTGAAAGTATCACCTTC; abundance: -; v_gene: TRBV5-5; j_gene: TRBJ1-2; d_gene: -
CDR3aa: CASSPPVGGGTDTQYF; CDR3nt: TGTGCCAGCTCACCACCGGTGGGAGGGGGCACAGATACGCAGTATTTT; abundance: -; v_gene: TRBV18; j_gene: TRBJ2-3; d_gene: TRBD2
CDR3aa: CASSPSLAEPYNEQFF; CDR3nt: TGCGCCAGCAGCCCCTCCCTAGCGGAGCCTTACAATGAGCAGTTCTTC; abundance: -; v_gene: TRBV5-1; j_gene: TRBJ2-1; d_gene: TRBD2
CDR3aa: CASSMTGNSNQPQHF; CDR3nt: TGTGCCAGCAGCATGACGGGGAATAGCAATCAGCCCCAGCATTTT; abundance: -; v_gene: TRBV27; j_gene: TRBJ1-5; d_gene: -
CDR3aa: CASSLFGGGINNEQFF; CDR3nt: TGTGCCAGCAGCTTATTTGGCGGGGGGATTAACAATGAGCAGTTCTTC; abundance: -; v_gene: TRBV7-2; j_gene: TRBJ2-1; d_gene: TRBD2
CDR3aa: CSVQGQTYNEQFF; CDR3nt: TGCAGCGTTCAGGGACAGACCTACAATGAGCAGTTCTTC; abundance: once; v_gene: TRBV29-1; j_gene: TRBJ2-1; d_gene: TRBD1
CDR3aa: CAWQTGRKATEAFF; CDR3nt: TGTGCCTGGCAGACAGGGAGGAAAGCCACTGAAGCTTTCTTT; abundance: -; v_gene: TRBV30; j_gene: TRBJ1-1; d_gene: TRBD1
CDR3aa: CAISPQGTGNTIYF; CDR3nt: TGTGCCATCAGCCCACAGGGAACGGGAAACACCATATATTTT; abundance: -; v_gene: TRBV10-3; j_gene: TRBJ1-3; d_gene: -
CDR3aa: CASSREANYGYTF; CDR3nt: TGTGCCAGCTCCAGGGAGGCTAACTATGGCTACACCTTC; abundance: -; v_gene: TRBV18; j_gene: TRBJ1-2; d_gene: -
CDR3aa: CASSQSTGAAYEQYF; CDR3nt: TGTGCCAGCAGCCAATCTACAGGGGCGGCCTACGAGCAGTACTTC; abundance: -; v_gene: TRBV4-2; j_gene: TRBJ2-7; d_gene: TRBD1
CDR3aa: CATLPGQSGDTGELFF; CDR3nt: TGTGCCACCCTCCCGGGACAATCAGGAGACACCGGGGAGCTGTTTTTT; abundance: -; v_gene: TRBV10-3; j_gene: TRBJ2-2; d_gene: -
CDR3aa: CASSFSENTEAFF; CDR3nt: TGTGCCAGCAGCTTCTCAGAGAACACTGAAGCTTTCTTT; abundance: -; v_gene: TRBV11-2; j_gene: TRBJ1-1; d_gene: -
CDR3aa: CASSHQGGAPLHF; CDR3nt: TGTGCCAGCAGCCATCAGGGAGGGGCACCCCTCCACTTT; abundance: -; v_gene: TRBV3-1/TRBV3-2; j_gene: TRBJ1-6; d_gene: -
CDR3aa: CASSRRSSGNTIYF; CDR3nt: TGTGCCAGTAGTCGGAGGAGCTCTGGAAACACCATATATTTT; abundance: -; v_gene: TRBV19; j_gene: TRBJ1-3; d_gene: -
CDR3aa: CASSPGQEGEKLFF; CDR3nt: TGTGCCAGCTCACCGGGACAGGAGGGTGAAAAACTGTTTTTT; abundance: -; v_gene: TRBV18; j_gene: TRBJ1-4; d_gene: TRBD1
CDR3aa: CASSNIRNTEAFF; CDR3nt: TGTGCCAGCAGTAACATCAGAAACACTGAAGCTTTCTTT; abundance: -; v_gene: TRBV6-5; j_gene: TRBJ1-1; d_gene: -
CDR3aa: CASSVGTGNNLAFF; CDR3nt: TGTGCCAGCAGCGTAGGGACAGGGAACAATCTTGCTTTCTTT; abundance: -; v_gene: TRBV9; j_gene: TRBJ1-1; d_gene: TRBD1
CDR3aa: CASREGKSNQPQHF; CDR3nt: TGTGCCAGTAGGGAGGGCAAAAGCAATCAGCCCCAGCATTTT; abundance: -; v_gene: TRBV19; j_gene: TRBJ1-5; d_gene: -
CDR3aa: CATSRPQGSTEAFF; CDR3nt: TGTGCCACCAGCAGGCCGCAGGGGTCCACTGAAGCTTTCTTT; abundance: -; v_gene: TRBV15; j_gene: TRBJ1-1; d_gene: -
CDR3aa: CAWTRQYGYTF; CDR3nt: TGTGCCTGGACCAGACAGTATGGCTACACCTTC; abundance: -; v_gene: TRBV30; j_gene: TRBJ1-2; d_gene: -
CDR3aa: CASSVAGEETQYF; CDR3nt: TGTGCCAGCAGCGTAGCGGGGGAAGAGACCCAGTACTTC; abundance: -; v_gene: TRBV9; j_gene: TRBJ2-5; d_gene: -
CDR3aa: CASKAGSRVNTEAFF; CDR3nt: TGTGCCAGCAAAGCGGGCAGTAGGGTGAACACTGAAGCTTTCTTT; abundance: -; v_gene: TRBV7-3; j_gene: TRBJ1-1; d_gene: -
CDR3aa: CASSYGTGTYEQYF; CDR3nt: TGTGCCAGCAGTTACGGGACAGGAACCTACGAGCAGTACTTC; abundance: -; v_gene: TRBV6-5; j_gene: TRBJ2-7; d_gene: TRBD1
CDR3aa: CASSVGQANNSPLHF; CDR3nt: TGTGCCAGCAGCGTTGGACAGGCGAATAATTCACCCCTCCACTTT; abundance: -; v_gene: TRBV5-4; j_gene: TRBJ1-6; d_gene: TRBD1
CDR3aa: CAIRERTGVDTQYF; CDR3nt: TGTGCCATCAGAGAGAGGACAGGGGTAGATACGCAGTATTTT; abundance: -; v_gene: TRBV10-3; j_gene: TRBJ2-3; d_gene: TRBD1
CDR3aa: CASRGQINSNQPQHF; CDR3nt: TGTGCCAGCAGAGGACAGATTAATAGCAATCAGCCCCAGCATTTT; abundance: few; v_gene: TRBV6-5; j_gene: TRBJ1-5; d_gene: -
CDR3aa: CASQIYRDTGELFF; CDR3nt: TGTGCCAGCCAAATATACAGGGACACCGGGGAGCTGTTTTTT; abundance: -; v_gene: TRBV6-4; j_gene: TRBJ2-2; d_gene: -
CDR3aa: CAWSGTSGAYNEQFF; CDR3nt: TGTGCCTGGAGTGGGACTAGCGGGGCCTACAATGAGCAGTTCTTC; abundance: once; v_gene: TRBV30; j_gene: TRBJ2-1; d_gene: TRBD2
CDR3aa: CASSLVGRVSYTDTQYF; CDR3nt: TGTGCCAGCAGCTTGGTCGGCAGGGTTTCTTATACAGATACGCAGTATTTT; abundance: -; v_gene: TRBV5-4; j_gene: TRBJ2-3; d_gene: -
CDR3aa: CASSGGQANQPQHF; CDR3nt: TGTGCCAGCAGCGGAGGACAGGCCAATCAGCCCCAGCATTTT; abundance: -; v_gene: TRBV9; j_gene: TRBJ1-5; d_gene: TRBD1
CDR3aa: CASSDRDRDYEQYF; CDR3nt: TGTGCCAGCAGTGATCGGGACAGAGACTACGAGCAGTACTTC; abundance: -; v_gene: TRBV6-1; j_gene: TRBJ2-7; d_gene: TRBD1
CDR3aa: CASSLAGTGFYGYTF; CDR3nt: TGTGCCAGCAGCTTAGCCGGGACAGGGTTCTATGGCTACACCTTC; abundance: -; v_gene: TRBV7-2; j_gene: TRBJ1-2; d_gene: TRBD1
CDR3aa: CASSTITGGSVGNIQYF; CDR3nt: TGTGCCAGCAGCACAATCACAGGGGGCTCGGTCGGAAACATTCAGTACTTC; abundance: -; v_gene: TRBV9; j_gene: TRBJ2-4; d_gene: TRBD1
CDR3aa: CASSQWDRRYNSPLHF; CDR3nt: TGTGCCAGCAGCCAATGGGACAGGAGATATAATTCACCCCTCCACTTT; abundance: -; v_gene: TRBV16; j_gene: TRBJ1-6; d_gene: TRBD1
CDR3aa: CASRQGSEQPQHF; CDR3nt: TGTGCCAGCAGACAGGGTTCTGAACAGCCCCAGCATTTT; abundance: -; v_gene: TRBV25-1; j_gene: TRBJ1-5; d_gene: -
CDR3aa: CASNTGPNTGELFF; CDR3nt: TGCGCCAGCAATACAGGCCCGAACACCGGGGAGCTGTTTTTT; abundance: -; v_gene: TRBV5-1; j_gene: TRBJ2-2; d_gene: -
CDR3aa: CASSLRGKGGNQPQHF; CDR3nt: TGTGCCAGCAGCTTACGGGGGAAGGGCGGCAATCAGCCCCAGCATTTT; abundance: few; v_gene: TRBV13; j_gene: TRBJ1-5; d_gene: -
CDR3aa: CASRGWTGNTEAFF; CDR3nt: TGTGCCAGCAGGGGTTGGACAGGGAACACTGAAGCTTTCTTT; abundance: -; v_gene: TRBV7-2; j_gene: TRBJ1-1; d_gene: TRBD1
CDR3aa: CASTPGTGSYEQYF; CDR3nt: TGTGCCAGTACCCCCGGGACAGGCTCCTACGAGCAGTACTTC; abundance: -; v_gene: TRBV19; j_gene: TRBJ2-7; d_gene: TRBD1